Below, 8 T cell receptor beta chains from the same sample are listed, as sequenced in a study of radiation and T cells in renal cell carcinoma. Sample time point: blood 2 weeks post-SBRT. The sample's treatment: 15 Gy SBRT to primary tumor, nephrectomy 4 weeks later. The protocol was immunoSEQ multiplex PCR, while the TCRdb copy is restricted to in-frame clones and leaves out a portion. The table includes 120,000 or so clones, around 80% detected once. This material consisted of blood, taken from a patient whose treatment included radiotherapy and nephrectomy. Source of these receptors: a man aged 45-60 years with renal cell carcinoma.

CDR3 DNA sequence: TGCGCCAGCAGCCCCCCGGACAGGGCACGAGAGACCCAGTACTTC. Translated, it gives CASSPPDRARETQYF. V gene TRBV4-1 combines with J gene TRBJ2-5; 8 bases map to TRBD1. Germline V lookup: CDR1 MGHRA, CDR2 YSYEKL. CDR3 size: 15 residues. Trimming at V came to 4 bases and at J to 4 bases, leaving 8 bases not matched to a gene.

This sequence joins TRBV5-1 and TRBJ2-5; TRBD1 matches 10 bases. J lost 5 bases, V lost 0 bases, and 7 bases had no gene match. Germline values: CDR1 SGHRS, CDR2 YFSETQ. CDR3 length: 16 residues. CDR3 nucleotides: TGCGCCAGCAGCTTGGGGGACAGGGGTATGGTCGAGACCCAGTACTTC. This codes for CASSLGDRGMVETQYF.

The V gene is TRBV11-3, the J gene TRBJ2-1; D could derive from TRBD1 or TRBD2 (5 bases each). The germline V gene encodes CDR1 SGHNT and CDR2 YENEEA. V was pared by 1 base and J by 5 bases, with 15 bases between. The CDR3 length is 16 residues. The CDR3 loop is CASSLGRDARHNEQFF. The CDR3 DNA sequence: TGTGCCAGCAGCTTAGGCCGGGACGCCCGACACAATGAGCAGTTCTTC.

V gene TRBV27 combines with J gene TRBJ2-7, with no clear D. From germline, CDR1 is MNHEY and CDR2 SMNVEV (reference sequence). V was clipped by 5 bases and J by 6 bases, with 20 bases between them. The CDR3 extends over 15 amino acids. The CDR3 region has the DNA TGTGCCAGCAGTCTAAGCCGACAACTCGGTGGCGAGCAGTACTTC. Amino acid sequence: CASSLSRQLGGEQYF.

The V call is TRBV28, the J call TRBJ2-1, with D possibly being TRBD1 (5 bases). This CDR3 comprises 16 residues. Germline assignment: CDR1 MDHEN and CDR2 SYDVKM. V was cut by 3 bases and J by 0 bases, with 12 bases left in between. CDR3: CASSLYRQSSYNEQFF. CDR3 sequence (DNA): TGTGCCAGCAGTTTGTACAGACAGTCCTCCTACAATGAGCAGTTCTTC.

This clone turned up a few times. The chain employs TRBV19 and TRBJ1-6; possibly TRBD1 for D (6 bases). The germline V gene encodes CDR1 LNHDA and CDR2 SQIVND (reference sequence). The CDR3 has 12 amino acids. V shed 5 bases and J shed 12 bases, with 11 bases lying between them. This chain's CDR3 is CASSPGQLPLHF. In DNA, the CDR3 is TGTGCCAGTAGTCCAGGACAGTTACCCCTCCACTTT.

Only a few counts were recorded for this clone. The rearrangement links TRBV4-1 to TRBJ2-5, with unresolved D. This CDR3 is 13 amino acids long. V was clipped by 1 base and J by 10 bases, with 13 bases between them. Looked up from germline, CDR1 is MGHRA and CDR2 is YSYEKL. CDR3 loop: CASSQVSETGQYF. In nucleotides, the CDR3 is TGCGCCAGCAGCCAAGTCTCAGAGACGGGCCAGTACTTC.

This clone was observed a handful of times. The V and J genes are TRBV10-3 and TRBJ2-7, with 9 positions matching TRBD1. This CDR3 region has 15 residues. The J segment lost 5 bases and the V segment lost 4 bases, leaving 9 bases of the junction unmatched. Germline CDR1 ENHRY, CDR2 SYGVKD. CDR3 bases: TGTGCCATCAGTGTCATGGGGACAGGGCTCAACGAGCAGTACTTC. This translates into CAISVMGTGLNEQYF.